One sample yielded the 32 T cell receptor beta chains listed below, sequenced in a study of blood T cell repertoires in COVID-19. Measured with immunoSEQ multiplex PCR; TCRdb has only the in-frame clones, and not every one. The sample yields 300,000 to 350,000 clones, roughly 87% seen once. Specimen: peripheral blood. The receptors derive from a man younger than 35 with active or convalescent COVID-19.

This chain connects TRBV19 to TRBJ1-4; no reliable D call. The germline gives CDR1 LNHDA, CDR2 SQIVND (reference sequence). The CDR3 contains 17 residues. The V gene lost 3 bases and the J gene lost 3 bases, with 17 bases spanning the gap. Written as DNA, the CDR3 is TGTGCCAGTAGTATTTCTTTGATTACGGCGGCTAATGAAAAACTGTTTTTT. Translated, it gives CASSISLITAANEKLFF.

This clone appeared once. The chain links TRBV3-1 (or the pseudogene TRBV3-2) to TRBJ2-1; 10 nucleotides align to TRBD2. V lost 1 base, J lost 4 bases, and 1 base stayed unmatched. Germline-derived CDR1 and CDR2 are LGHDT and YNNKEL (reference sequence). CDR3 length: 15 amino acids. Here the CDR3 DNA reads TGTGCCAGCAGCCAAGGAGCGGGAGGGTACAATGAGCAGTTCTTC. Translated, it gives CASSQGAGGYNEQFF.

V and J are TRBV7-9 and TRBJ2-6; D unresolved. The length of the CDR3 is 15 residues. The V end was cut by 4 bases, the J end by 0 bases, with 7 bases between. The V gene's germline CDR1 is SEHNR and CDR2 FQNEAQ (reference sequence). The CDR3 region has the DNA TGTGCCAGCAGCTCCTACAGCTCTGGGGCCAACGTCCTGACTTTC. This encodes CASSSYSSGANVLTF.

This chain connects TRBV6-1 to TRBJ1-5; 8 bases agree with TRBD1. The germline V gene has CDR1 MNHNS and CDR2 SASEGT. Trimming at V came to 5 bases and at J to 3 bases, leaving 6 bases not matched to a gene. The CDR3 has 15 amino acids. CDR3 region: CASSPDRAINQPQHF. CDR3 bases: TGTGCCAGCAGTCCGGACAGGGCCATCAATCAGCCCCAGCATTTT.

This chain uses TRBV25-1 with TRBJ2-2, with 7 positions matching TRBD2. V was clipped by 8 bases and J by 5 bases; unmatched bases: 8. The CDR3 covers 14 residues. Germline V gives CDR1 MGHDK, CDR2 SYGVNS. This CDR3 reads CASSREYVTGELFF. The CDR3 nucleotides read TGTGCCAGCTCGCGGGAGTATGTTACCGGGGAGCTGTTTTTT.

The chain joins TRBV2 to TRBJ1-2; D unresolved. The CDR3 extends over 13 amino acids. V shed 3 bases and J shed 3 bases, with 8 bases lying between them. Germline CDR1 is SNHLY and CDR2 is FYNNEI. CDR3 coding DNA: TGTGCCAGCAGTGAGATGGCAGACTATGGCTACACCTTC. Residues: CASSEMADYGYTF.

The J gene is TRBJ1-3, the V gene TRBV5-5; TRBD1 might be the D (6 bases). The germline V and J ends were trimmed by 4 bases and 1 base, with 18 bases remaining between them. The CDR3 extends over 17 amino acids. Germline loops: CDR1 SGHKS, CDR2 YYEKEE (reference sequence). The CDR3: CASSGTQGISSGNTIYF. As DNA, the CDR3 is TGTGCCAGCAGCGGCACTCAGGGGATTAGTTCTGGAAACACCATATATTTT.

J is TRBJ2-1 and V is TRBV15; D perhaps matches TRBD2 (5 bases). The CDR3 loop spans 15 amino acids. Trimming removed 3 bases at V and 7 bases at J, with 16 bases between. Germline V gives CDR1 LNHNV, CDR2 YYDKDF (reference sequence). The CDR3 region is CATSSRRTGNNEQFF. DNA for the CDR3: TGTGCCACCAGCAGCCGACGGACGGGAAATAATGAGCAGTTCTTC.

This chain joins TRBV3-1 (or the pseudogene TRBV3-2) and TRBJ2-7; 8 bases agree with TRBD2. Germline V CDR1 and CDR2: LGHDT, YNNKEL (reference sequence). V dropped 9 bases and J dropped 5; count of bases not matched to a gene: 6. The CDR3 extends over 12 amino acids. CDR3 in amino acids: CASTGLADEQYF. The CDR3 region has the DNA TGTGCCAGTACTGGACTAGCAGACGAGCAGTACTTC.

The V call is TRBV28, the J call TRBJ2-7; 11 bases are shared with TRBD1. Trimming removed 8 bases from V and 5 bases from J; junction bases left unmatched: 5. The CDR3 contains 13 residues. CDR1 and CDR2 (germline): MDHEN, SYDVKM. The DNA of the CDR3 is TGTGCCAGCCGGGACAGGGGGTTAGACGAGCAGTACTTC. Residues: CASRDRGLDEQYF.

CDR3 protein: CASSSIDQYEAFF. For the CDR3, the DNA is TGTGCCAGCAGCTCCATCGATCAGTATGAAGCTTTCTTT. The J gene is TRBJ1-1, the V gene TRBV7-2; no clear D. Per germline, CDR1 SGHTA and CDR2 FQGNSA. V was shortened by 4 bases and J by 7 bases, with 13 bases between the two germline ends. CDR3 size: 13 residues.

Only one count was recorded for this clone. V is TRBV28 and J is TRBJ1-1; maybe TRBD1 (6 bases). CDR1 is MDHEN, CDR2 SYDVKM, per germline. V lost 7 bases and J 7 bases, leaving 16 bases between the germline ends. The CDR3 covers 13 residues. DNA of the CDR3: TGTGCCAGCACTTACTACAGGGAAAATGAAGCTTTCTTT. Translated, it gives CASTYYRENEAFF.

On this clone: Other DNA sequences in this specimen translate into the identical CDR3. The chain carries TRBV13 and TRBJ2-5; D is unclear. This CDR3 comprises 11 residues. CDR1 and CDR2 (germline): PRHDT, FYEKMQ (reference sequence). Deletions cut 3 bases from V and 5 bases from J, with 4 bases between. The chain's CDR3 is CASSFRETQYF. The CDR3 DNA reads TGTGCCAGCAGCTTCAGGGAGACCCAGTACTTC.

This clone was detected only a few times. The chain recombines TRBV5-4 with TRBJ1-4; D is ambiguous. The germline CDR1 and CDR2 sequences are SGHNT and YYREEE (reference sequence). V dropped 3 bases and J dropped 11 bases, with 8 bases sitting between them. The CDR3 consists of 11 residues. The CDR3 DNA is TGTGCCAGCAGCTCGGGCGGGAAACTGTTTTTT. The encoded protein is CASSSGGKLFF.

The V and J genes are TRBV5-4 and TRBJ1-2; D may be TRBD1 (5 bases). Trimming took 2 bases from V and 1 from J, leaving 18 bases between them. Germline V CDR1 and CDR2: SGHNT, YYREEE (reference sequence). The CDR3 length is 17 residues. The CDR3 nucleotides read TGTGCCAGCAGCTTAATGGGGGGTTCGGGGAATAACTATGGCTACACCTTC. Residues: CASSLMGGSGNNYGYTF.

CDR3 sequence: CASGGNLGDGYTF. The CDR3 region has the DNA TGTGCCAGCGGGGGGAACCTGGGTGATGGCTACACCTTC. The rearrangement uses TRBV19 and TRBJ1-2; tentative D call: TRBD1 (5 bases). The CDR3 is 13 amino acids. Trimming shortened V by 9 bases and J by 6 bases, and 17 bases separated the two germline ends. The germline V gene has CDR1 LNHDA and CDR2 SQIVND (reference sequence).

This clone has just one count. V and J are TRBV13 and TRBJ1-5; D remains unclear. Per the germline V gene, CDR1 is PRHDT and CDR2 is FYEKMQ (reference sequence). V shed 0 bases and J shed 7 bases, with 7 bases lying between them. The CDR3 covers 13 residues. This CDR3 reads CASSLGGGQPQHF. CDR3 in DNA: TGTGCCAGCAGCTTAGGGGGAGGACAGCCCCAGCATTTT.

The chain is built from TRBV7-8 and TRBJ1-1, with 9 positions matching TRBD1. The CDR3 is made up of 17 amino acids. CDR1 and CDR2 (germline): SGHVS, FQNEAQ. After removal of 1 base from V and 4 bases from J, the junction contained 10 bases not matched to a gene. CDR3 sequence: CASSLVGQGMRSTEAFF. The CDR3 DNA sequence: TGTGCCAGCAGCTTAGTCGGACAGGGGATGAGGAGCACTGAAGCTTTCTTT.

The rearrangement uses TRBV3-1 (or the pseudogene TRBV3-2) and TRBJ2-5; D possibly corresponds to TRBD2 (6 bases). This CDR3 comprises 16 residues. Per germline, CDR1 LGHDT and CDR2 YNNKEL (reference sequence). V was clipped by 2 bases and J by 2 bases, with 15 bases between them. In nucleotides, the CDR3 is TGTGCCAGCAGCCAATCGGGAGAGGGCAGTCAAGAGACCCAGTACTTC. This translates into CASSQSGEGSQETQYF.

The chain recombines TRBV28 with TRBJ2-7, with TRBD2 matching 8 bases. CDR1 and CDR2 from the germline V gene are MDHEN and SYDVKM. The CDR3 is 14 residues long. With V trimmed by 3 bases and J by 3 bases, 4 bases remained unmatched. The DNA for the CDR3 is TGTGCCAGCAGTTTCCTTAGCGGGGACTACGAGCAGTACTTC. It is translated as CASSFLSGDYEQYF.

This clone was seen a few times. The V call is TRBV5-1, the J call TRBJ2-7, with D tentatively TRBD2 (5 bases). This CDR3 is 15 amino acids long. Trimming pared 0 bases from V and 3 bases from J, leaving 13 bases between. Per the germline V gene, CDR1 is SGHRS and CDR2 is YFSETQ. CDR3 nucleotides: TGCGCCAGCAGCTTGGATTCGGGGTTTCACTACGAGCAGTACTTC. Translated, it gives CASSLDSGFHYEQYF.

The genes are TRBV7-9 and TRBJ2-1; 8 bases align to TRBD1. Germline assignment: CDR1 SEHNR and CDR2 FQNEAQ (reference sequence). After removal of 5 bases from V and 7 bases from J, the junction contained 7 bases not matched to a gene. This CDR3 contains 14 residues. The CDR3 region is CASSHYRTGNEQFF. In DNA, the CDR3 is TGTGCCAGCAGCCATTACCGGACAGGGAATGAGCAGTTCTTC. Full variable domain (remainder filled in from reference TRBV7-9 and TRBJ2-1): DTGVSQNPRHKITKRGQNVTFRCDPISEHNRLYWYRQTLGQGPEFLTYFQNEAQLEKSRLLSDRFSAERPKGSFSTLEIQRTEQGDSAMYLCASSHYRTGNEQFFGPGTRLTVL.

The gene calls are TRBV3-1 (or the pseudogene TRBV3-2) and TRBJ2-7; D not certain. This CDR3 region has 18 residues. V was clipped by 0 bases and J by 0 bases, with 18 bases between them. Germline V gives CDR1 LGHDT, CDR2 YNNKEL (reference sequence). The chain's CDR3 is CASSQDTRRGRSSYEQYF. CDR3 in DNA: TGTGCCAGCAGCCAAGATACTCGACGAGGTAGGAGCTCCTACGAGCAGTACTTC.

The rearrangement links TRBV10-3 to TRBJ2-5; 11 bases are a match to TRBD2. CDR1 is ENHRY, CDR2 SYGVKD, per germline. The V segment lost 3 bases and the J segment 5 bases; nucleotides outside the gene matches: 5. This CDR3 is built from 15 residues. The CDR3 DNA reads TGTGCCATCAGTGACGTAGCGGGGGGGTCGGAGACCCAGTACTTC. It encodes CAISDVAGGSETQYF.

This clone was detected only once. J is TRBJ1-1 and V is TRBV23-1; the D gene is possibly TRBD1 (5 bases). TRBV23-1 is recorded as an ORF, its role being uncertain. The CDR3 totals 16 residues. Trimming left V 2 bases short and J 2 bases short, with 15 bases between. CDR3 residues: CASSQPPRQYNTEAFF. CDR3 nucleotides: TGCGCCAGCAGTCAACCCCCAAGACAGTATAACACTGAAGCTTTCTTT.

This clone was seen more than once but under ten times. This chain uses TRBV28 with TRBJ1-5, with 10 bases lining up with TRBD1. This CDR3 is built from 15 residues. The V and J ends lost 5 bases and 5 bases, in that order; junction bases with no gene match: 6. From germline, CDR1 is MDHEN and CDR2 SYDVKM. CDR3 coding DNA: TGTGCCAGCAGTACCGGGACAGGGGTGGATCAGCCCCAGCATTTT. Translated, it gives CASSTGTGVDQPQHF.

The chain couples TRBV9 to TRBJ2-1; perhaps TRBD2 as D (6 bases). The CDR3 runs 15 residues. The ends were cut back, 0 bases at V and 5 bases at J, with 12 bases in the middle. Germline V lookup: CDR1 SGDLS, CDR2 YYNGEE. In nucleotides, the CDR3 is TGTGCCAGCAGCGTAGAGCGAGCGGGCCACAATGAGCAGTTCTTC. Protein product: CASSVERAGHNEQFF.

The chain links TRBV18 to TRBJ1-2; D perhaps matches TRBD1 (6 bases). This CDR3 comprises 13 residues. Germline V gene sequence: CDR1 KGHSH, CDR2 LQKENI. The V end was cut by 5 bases, the J end by 4 bases, with 11 bases between. The CDR3 protein is CASSAGQSYGYTF. The CDR3 DNA reads TGTGCCAGCTCAGCCGGACAGAGCTATGGCTACACCTTC.

Here the CDR3 DNA reads TGTGCCAGCAGCTTATATCTTGCACCTAGCTCTGGAAACACCATATATTTT. Translation gives CASSLYLAPSSGNTIYF. This chain connects TRBV7-2 to TRBJ1-3, with D uncertain. Trimming cost V 2 bases and J 0 bases, with 14 bases left between them. Germline V gives CDR1 SGHTA, CDR2 FQGNSA. The CDR3 has 17 amino acids.

J is TRBJ2-3 and V is TRBV3-1 (or the pseudogene TRBV3-2); possible D gene TRBD1, 6 bases. V was cut by 4 bases and J by 2 bases, with 19 bases left in between. Per the germline V gene, CDR1 is LGHDT and CDR2 is YNNKEL (reference sequence). The CDR3 sequence is 17 residues long. The chain's CDR3 is CASSPGHLRGATDTQYF. CDR3 DNA: TGTGCCAGCAGCCCGGGACACCTAAGAGGGGCCACAGATACGCAGTATTTT.

This clone was detected a few times. The chain is built from TRBV6-1 and TRBJ2-7, with 8 bases lining up with TRBD1. Trimming took 2 bases from V and 3 from J; bases not matched to a gene: 33. Germline CDR1 and CDR2: MNHNS and SASEGT. CDR3 length equals 24 residues. The CDR3 here is CASSEKGTGGDWVVLSSNRYEQYF. Written as DNA, the CDR3 is TGTGCCAGCAGTGAAAAGGGGACAGGAGGGGACTGGGTTGTTCTCTCGTCGAACCGCTACGAGCAGTACTTC.

This chain joins TRBV5-8 and TRBJ2-3, with 9 bases matching TRBD1. V was clipped by 4 bases and J by 0 bases; unmatched bases: 3. The CDR3 totals 15 residues. Germline lookup yields CDR1 SGHTS and CDR2 YDEGEE. CDR3 in DNA: TGTGCCAGCAGCGGGGACAGGGACAGCACAGATACGCAGTATTTT. Protein: CASSGDRDSTDTQYF. Combining the CDR3 with reference TRBV5-8 and TRBJ2-3 gives the whole variable domain EAGVTQSPTHLIKTRGQQATLRCSPISGHTSVYWYQQALGLGLQFLLWYDEGEERNRGNFPPRFSGRQFPNYSSELNVNALELEDSALYLCASSGDRDSTDTQYFGPGTRLTVL.